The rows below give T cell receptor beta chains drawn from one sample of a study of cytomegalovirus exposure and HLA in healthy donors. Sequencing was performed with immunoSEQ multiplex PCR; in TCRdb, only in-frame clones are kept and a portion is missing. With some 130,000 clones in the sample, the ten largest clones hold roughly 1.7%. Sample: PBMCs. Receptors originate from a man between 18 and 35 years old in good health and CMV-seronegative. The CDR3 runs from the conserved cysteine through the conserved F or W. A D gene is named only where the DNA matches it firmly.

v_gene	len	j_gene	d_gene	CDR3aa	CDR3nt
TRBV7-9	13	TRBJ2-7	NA	CASSFGQLYEQYF	TGTGCCAGCAGCTTCGGACAGCTCTACGAGCAGTACTTC
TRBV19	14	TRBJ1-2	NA	CASSMNGGSAGYTF	TGTGCCAGTAGTATGAACGGAGGGAGTGCTGGCTACACCTTC
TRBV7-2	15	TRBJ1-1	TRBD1	CASSLWRQGYTEAFF	TGTGCCAGCAGCTTATGGAGACAGGGGTACACTGAAGCTTTCTTT
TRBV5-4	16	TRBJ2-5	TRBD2	CASSLGLAGGVGTQYF	TGTGCCAGCAGCTTGGGACTAGCGGGGGGCGTAGGGACCCAGTACTTC
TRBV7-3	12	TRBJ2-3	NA	CASSLRPDTQYF	TGTGCCAGCAGCTTAAGGCCAGATACGCAGTATTTT
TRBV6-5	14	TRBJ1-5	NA	CASGSGTTNQPQHF	TGTGCCAGCGGATCCGGGACAACTAATCAGCCCCAGCATTTT
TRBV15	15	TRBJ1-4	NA	CATRQVQPTNEKLFF	TGTGCCACCAGGCAGGTGCAGCCAACTAATGAAAAACTGTTTTTT
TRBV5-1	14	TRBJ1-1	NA	CASSSTADVTEAFF	TGCGCCAGCAGCTCGACCGCGGATGTCACTGAAGCTTTCTTT
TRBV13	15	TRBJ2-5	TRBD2	CASSLGGLAGVEQYF	TGTGCCAGCAGCTTAGGCGGACTAGCGGGAGTTGAGCAGTACTTC
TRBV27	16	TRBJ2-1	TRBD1	CASSLSGRGTGFEQFF	TGTGCCAGCAGTTTATCGGGTCGTGGGACAGGGTTTGAGCAGTTCTTC
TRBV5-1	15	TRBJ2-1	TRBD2	CASSLVASGDNEQFF	TGCGCCAGCAGCTTGGTGGCTAGCGGTGACAATGAGCAGTTCTTC
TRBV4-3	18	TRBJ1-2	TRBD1	CASSQRPTRQGDNYGYTF	TGCGCCAGCAGCCAAAGGCCTACTAGACAGGGGGATAACTATGGCTACACCTTC
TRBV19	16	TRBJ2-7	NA	CASSPSEGARHYEQYF	TGTGCCAGTAGTCCGTCAGAGGGAGCTAGACATTACGAGCAGTACTTC
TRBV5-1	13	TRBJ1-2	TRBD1	CASSEGTGVGYTF	TGCGCCAGCAGCGAGGGGACAGGGGTTGGCTACACCTTC
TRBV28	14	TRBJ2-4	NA	CASSFRDTKNIQYF	TGTGCCAGCAGTTTTAGGGACACGAAAAACATTCAGTACTTC
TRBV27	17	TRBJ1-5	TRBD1	CASSIRGTGEFNQPQHF	TGTGCCAGCAGTATACGAGGGACAGGAGAATTCAATCAGCCCCAGCATTTT
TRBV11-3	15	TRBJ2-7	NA	CASTGGGGTPYEQYF	TGTGCCAGCACTGGGGGGGGCGGGACCCCCTACGAGCAGTACTTC
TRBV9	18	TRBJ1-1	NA	CASSVEGGRSRMNTEAFF	TGTGCCAGCAGCGTAGAGGGGGGGCGGTCGAGAATGAACACTGAAGCTTTCTTT
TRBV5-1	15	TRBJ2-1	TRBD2	CASSSIAGTHSEQFF	TGCGCCAGCAGCTCTATAGCGGGAACCCACAGTGAGCAGTTCTTC
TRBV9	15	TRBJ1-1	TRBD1	CASSAAGTGGPVAFF	TGTGCCAGCAGCGCCGCCGGGACAGGGGGCCCCGTTGCTTTCTTT
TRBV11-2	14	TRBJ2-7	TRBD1	CASSARGRDYEQYF	TGTGCCAGCAGCGCCAGGGGGCGAGACTACGAGCAGTACTTC
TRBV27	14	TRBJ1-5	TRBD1	CASSFQGANQPQHF	TGTGCCAGCAGTTTCCAGGGGGCGAATCAGCCCCAGCATTTT
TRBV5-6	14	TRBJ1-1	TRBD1	CASSLDGPRGTAFF	TGTGCCAGCAGCTTGGACGGCCCCAGGGGGACAGCTTTCTTT
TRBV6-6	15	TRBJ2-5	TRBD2	CASRPTTSGLETQYF	TGTGCCAGCAGACCTACCACTAGCGGCCTCGAGACCCAGTACTTC
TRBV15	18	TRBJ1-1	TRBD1	CATSRDLVTGSINTEAFF	TGTGCCACCAGCAGAGATCTGGTGACAGGGTCCATCAACACTGAAGCTTTCTTT
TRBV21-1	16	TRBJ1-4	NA	CASSQGGRRVDEKLFF	TGTGCCAGCAGCCAGGGGGGCCGTCGGGTAGATGAAAAACTGTTTTTT
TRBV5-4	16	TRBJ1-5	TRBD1	CASSLVGQGASQPQHF	TGTGCCAGCAGCTTGGTAGGGCAGGGGGCTAGTCAGCCCCAGCATTTT
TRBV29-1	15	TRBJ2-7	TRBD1	CSVRWGQGNSYEQYF	TGCAGCGTTCGTTGGGGACAGGGAAACTCCTACGAGCAGTACTTC
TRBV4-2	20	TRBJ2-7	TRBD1	CASSRSGQGLTRLSGNEQYF	TGTGCCAGCAGTCGGTCGGGACAGGGTTTGACTCGACTGTCTGGTAACGAGCAGTACTTC
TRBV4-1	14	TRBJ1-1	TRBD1	CASSHTQGNPEAFF	TGCGCCAGCAGCCACACACAGGGGAACCCTGAAGCTTTCTTT
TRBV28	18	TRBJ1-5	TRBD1	CASSFPRPGQGANQPQHF	TGTGCCAGCAGTTTTCCGAGACCGGGACAGGGGGCCAATCAGCCCCAGCATTTT
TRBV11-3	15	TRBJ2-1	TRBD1	CASSQGQALVNEQFF	TGTGCCAGCAGCCAGGGACAGGCACTCGTCAATGAGCAGTTCTTC
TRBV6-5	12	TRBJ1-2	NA	CASRGQRHGYTF	TGTGCCAGCAGGGGACAAAGACATGGCTACACCTTC
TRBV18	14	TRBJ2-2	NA	CASSDDTNTGELFF	TGTGCCAGCTCAGATGACACTAACACCGGGGAGCTGTTTTTT
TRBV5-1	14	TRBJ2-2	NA	CASSQLEVLGELFF	TGCGCCAGCAGTCAACTGGAGGTTCTCGGGGAGCTGTTTTTT
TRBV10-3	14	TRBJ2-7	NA	CAMPSTRGTYEQYF	TGTGCCATGCCATCGACGCGAGGGACCTACGAGCAGTACTTC
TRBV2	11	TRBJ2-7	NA	CAGASSYEQYF	TGTGCCGGAGCCAGCTCCTACGAGCAGTACTTC
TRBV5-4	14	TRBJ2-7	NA	CASSLAGNTFEQYF	TGTGCCAGCAGCTTGGCGGGGAACACCTTCGAGCAGTACTTC
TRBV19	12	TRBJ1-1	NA	CASSRMNTEAFF	TGTGCCAGTAGCCGTATGAACACTGAAGCTTTCTTT
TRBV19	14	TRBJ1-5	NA	CASTGRGSNQPQHF	TGTGCCAGTACCGGTAGGGGGAGCAATCAGCCCCAGCATTTT
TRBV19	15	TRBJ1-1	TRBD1	CASSPAGTGLTEAFF	TGTGCCAGTAGCCCCGCCGGGACAGGGTTAACTGAAGCTTTCTTT
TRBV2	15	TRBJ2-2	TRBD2	CASKLAGGITGELFF	TGTGCCAGCAAACTAGCGGGGGGAATCACCGGGGAGCTGTTTTTT
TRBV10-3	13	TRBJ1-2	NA	CAISDGGRYGYTF	TGTGCCATCAGTGATGGAGGGCGGTATGGCTACACCTTC
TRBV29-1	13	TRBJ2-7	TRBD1	CSVGGQANYEQYF	TGCAGCGTTGGGGGACAGGCTAACTACGAGCAGTACTTC
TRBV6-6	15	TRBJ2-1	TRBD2	CASSYRRGAYNEQFF	TGTGCCAGCAGTTACAGGCGGGGGGCCTACAATGAGCAGTTCTTC
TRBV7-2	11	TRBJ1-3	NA	CASTRGNTIYF	TGTGCCAGCACCAGAGGAAACACCATATATTTT
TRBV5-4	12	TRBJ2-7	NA	CASSRDTYEQYF	TGTGCCAGCAGCCGGGACACCTACGAGCAGTACTTC
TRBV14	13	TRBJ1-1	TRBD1	CASATGLNTEAFF	TGTGCCAGCGCGACAGGGCTTAACACTGAAGCTTTCTTT
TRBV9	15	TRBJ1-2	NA	CASSVAVSGNYGYTF	TGTGCCAGCAGCGTAGCAGTTTCCGGGAACTATGGCTACACCTTC
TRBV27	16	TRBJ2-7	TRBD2	CASSLLGTSGSYEQYF	TGTGCCAGCAGTTTACTCGGGACTAGCGGGAGCTACGAGCAGTACTTC
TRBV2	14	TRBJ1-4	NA	CASSRDRTNEKLFF	TGTGCCAGCAGTCGTGACAGAACTAATGAAAAACTGTTTTTT
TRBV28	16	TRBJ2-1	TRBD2	CASREGLEKTYNEQFF	TGTGCCAGCAGGGAGGGACTAGAGAAAACCTACAATGAGCAGTTCTTC
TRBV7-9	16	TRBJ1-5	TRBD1	CASSTLTGAINQPQHF	TGTGCCAGCAGCACCCTGACAGGGGCTATCAATCAGCCCCAGCATTTT
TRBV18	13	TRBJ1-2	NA	CASSPRPGDGYTF	TGTGCCAGCTCACCACGGCCGGGGGATGGCTACACCTTC
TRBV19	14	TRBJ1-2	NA	CASSPQWDGGGYTF	TGTGCCAGTAGTCCGCAGTGGGATGGGGGCGGCTACACCTTC
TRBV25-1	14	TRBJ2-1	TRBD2	CASRAGGGGNEQFF	TGTGCCAGTAGAGCGGGAGGAGGAGGCAATGAGCAGTTCTTC
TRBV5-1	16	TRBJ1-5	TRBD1	CASSCRDRVCNQPQHF	TGCGCCAGCAGCTGCCGGGACAGGGTTTGTAATCAGCCCCAGCATTTT
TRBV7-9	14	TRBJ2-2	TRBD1	CASSSDRGTGELFF	TGTGCCAGCAGCAGCGACAGGGGTACCGGGGAGCTGTTTTTT
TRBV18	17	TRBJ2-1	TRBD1	CASSPPPGTGFIDEQFF	TGTGCCAGCTCACCTCCCCCCGGGACAGGGTTTATCGATGAGCAGTTCTTC
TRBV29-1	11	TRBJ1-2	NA	CSVRQGSGYTF	TGCAGCGTTCGTCAGGGATCCGGCTACACCTTC